This TCR beta chain was retrieved from a study of identical twins. TCRdb reanalysed the 5' RACE reads using MiXCR and keeps one entry per CDR3 protein. The data show 1.5 million to 2 million distinct CDR3 sequences, less than 35% seen once. The clonotype originates from a newborn girl in good health. Sequencing used cord blood.

CDR3 protein: CSAGALLAGEVDTQYF. CDR3 bases: TGCAGTGCTGGGGCCCTACTAGCGGGAGAAGTAGATACGCAGTATTTT. The chain couples TRBV20-1 to TRBJ2-3, with TRBD2 matching 11 bases. The trim removed 5 bases at V and 5 bases at J, leaving 12 bases unmatched. Germline CDR1 is DFQATT and CDR2 is SNEGSKA (reference sequence). The CDR3 spans 16 residues.